Shown below are 26 T cell receptor beta chains from a single sample sequenced in a study of T cell responses to AZD1222 COVID-19 vaccine. Clones were sequenced by immunoSEQ multiplex PCR, and TCRdb holds only the in-frame ones, with some missing. The sample includes 44,000 or so clones, about 80% of them seen just once. The input for sequencing was peripheral blood, taken 28 days after the second dose of the MenACWY control vaccine. These receptors all come from an adult who received the MenACWY meningococcal vaccine as a control.

J is TRBJ1-5 and V is TRBV19; D is ambiguous. Germline CDR1 LNHDA, CDR2 SQIVND (reference sequence). The CDR3 totals 14 residues. Trimming pared 3 bases from V and 4 bases from J, leaving 10 bases between. In DNA, the CDR3 is TGTGCCAGTAGTATGGTACCCGGGAATCAGCCCCAGCATTTT. Encoded protein: CASSMVPGNQPQHF.

The V gene is TRBV11-2, the J gene TRBJ2-1; 8 bases agree with TRBD1. The germline V gene encodes CDR1 SGHAT and CDR2 FQNNGV. J gave up 2 bases and V 3 bases, and 9 bases lay outside the gene matches. CDR3 length: 17 residues. CDR3 DNA: TGTGCCAGCAGCTTGGGCAGGGGGCGCAGGACCTACAATGAGCAGTTCTTC. It translates to CASSLGRGRRTYNEQFF.

This chain connects TRBV5-1 to TRBJ1-1; D remains ambiguous. Germline lookup yields CDR1 SGHRS and CDR2 YFSETQ. Trimming left V 1 base short and J 8 bases short, with 12 bases between. The CDR3 loop spans 13 amino acids. The CDR3 here is CASSLSVTGEAFF. CDR3 bases: TGCGCCAGCAGCTTGAGTGTTACGGGAGAAGCTTTCTTT.

CDR3 coding DNA: TGTGCCAGTAGTCCCCAGGGACAGACAAATTCACCCCTCCACTTT. Translation: CASSPQGQTNSPLHF. The chain has TRBV19 and TRBJ1-6; 7 bases align to TRBD1. With 5 bases clipped from V and 7 bases from J, the junction kept 8 bases outside the gene matches. The CDR3 is made up of 15 amino acids. CDR1 LNHDA and CDR2 SQIVND come from the germline V gene (reference sequence).

The chain joins TRBV28 to TRBJ1-1; 7 bases align to TRBD1. The germline CDR1 and CDR2 sequences are MDHEN and SYDVKM. This CDR3 is built from 14 residues. Trimming cost V 6 bases and J 0 bases; bases outside gene matches: 4. The CDR3 DNA reads TGTGCCAGCAGGCTGACAGGGTTGAACACTGAAGCTTTCTTT. Its protein is CASRLTGLNTEAFF.

The gene calls are TRBV6-5 and TRBJ2-1; TRBD1 or TRBD2 may be the D gene (6 bases each). Trimming took off 6 bases at V and 4 bases at J, with 16 bases between the two ends. Germline CDR1 is MNHEY and CDR2 is SVGAGI. This CDR3 spans 15 amino acids. The CDR3 region has the DNA TGTGCCAGCAGGCGAGGGGGGCGACTATACAATGAGCAGTTCTTC. It encodes CASRRGGRLYNEQFF.

This sequence joins TRBV5-1 and TRBJ1-1; 9 bases are a match to TRBD1. In germline, CDR1 is SGHRS, CDR2 YFSETQ. Trimming cost V 3 bases and J 5 bases; bases outside gene matches: 8. This CDR3 has 15 amino acids. The CDR3 DNA is TGCGCCAGCAGCTCCGGGACAGGGATCCGTACTGAAGCTTTCTTT. This gives the protein CASSSGTGIRTEAFF.

The chain combines TRBV5-1 with TRBJ1-5, with 7 positions matching TRBD1. Germline loops: CDR1 SGHRS, CDR2 YFSETQ. Losses at the gene ends were 0 bases for V and 3 bases for J; bases not matched to a gene: 6. The CDR3 consists of 16 residues. This CDR3 reads CASSLDGGQLNQPQHF. CDR3 coding DNA: TGCGCCAGCAGCTTGGACGGGGGACAGCTCAATCAGCCCCAGCATTTT.

The V gene is TRBV6-7, the J gene TRBJ2-1; D gene ambiguous. TRBV6-7 is noted as an ORF with a role that remains uncertain. This CDR3 is built from 12 residues. V was pared by 5 bases and J by 7 bases, with 9 bases between. DNA of the CDR3: TGTGCCAGCAGTAAAGGGTCGAATGAGCAGTTCTTC. It is translated as CASSKGSNEQFF.

J is TRBJ1-2 and V is TRBV7-2, with a possible D match to TRBD1 (5 bases). From germline, CDR1 is SGHTA and CDR2 FQGNSA. The length of the CDR3 is 15 residues. V shed 1 base and J shed 5 bases, with 14 bases lying between them. CDR3 in DNA: TGTGCCAGCAGCTTAGGGCAGGGAAATTTTTATGGCTACACCTTC. This codes for CASSLGQGNFYGYTF.

The chain couples TRBV14 to TRBJ2-2, with 8 nucleotides matching TRBD1. Germline CDR1 is SGHDN and CDR2 is FVKESK. The CDR3 is 14 residues long. V was clipped by 4 bases and J by 5 bases; unmatched bases: 3. CDR3: CASSPRTGTGELFF. The CDR3 DNA follows: TGTGCCAGCAGCCCGAGGACAGGGACCGGGGAGCTGTTTTTT.

The chain couples TRBV7-8 to TRBJ1-1, with a possible D match to TRBD1 (5 bases). The germline gives CDR1 SGHVS, CDR2 FQNEAQ. V was clipped by 3 bases and J by 0 bases, with 14 bases between them. This CDR3 is 16 amino acids long. The CDR3 bases are TGTGCCAGCAGCTTGGAGGGGACCGGACTGAACACTGAAGCTTTCTTT. This gives the protein CASSLEGTGLNTEAFF.

The chain joins TRBV24-1 to TRBJ1-5, with 8 bases lining up with TRBD1. V lost 5 bases to trimming and J lost 6 bases; unmatched junction nucleotides: 8. Germline CDR1 is KGHDR and CDR2 is SFDVKD. CDR3 length: 15 amino acids. CDR3 coding DNA: TGTGCCACCAGTGCTCGGACAGGGAGTAGTCAGCCCCAGCATTTT. It is translated as CATSARTGSSQPQHF.

This chain uses TRBV20-1 with TRBJ2-7; D is uncertain. Trimming removed 3 bases from V and 3 bases from J, with 9 bases in between. The CDR3 runs to 12 residues. Germline CDR1 reads DFQATT; CDR2 reads SNEGSKA (reference sequence). The CDR3 loop is CSASNRLYEQYV. For the CDR3, the DNA is TGCAGTGCTAGTAACCGACTCTACGAGCAGTACGTC.

This clone was seen a few times. CDR3 loop: CASFWPQHF. The DNA of the CDR3 is TGTGCCAGCTTTTGGCCCCAGCATTTT. The gene calls are TRBV7-9 and TRBJ1-5; D is uncertain. CDR1 is SEHNR and CDR2 is FQNEAQ in the germline V gene (reference sequence). The CDR3 spans 9 residues. V gave up 8 bases and J gave up 9 bases, with 5 bases separating them.

A word on this clone: This sequence may be a read error, since a much larger clone differs from it by one base. This rearrangement joins TRBV6-1 to TRBJ1-4; D gene uncertain. Trimming removed 1 base from V and 7 bases from J, with 10 bases in between. The CDR3 is 14 residues long. Germline V CDR1 and CDR2: MNHNS, SASEGT. The DNA of the CDR3 is TGTGCCAGCAGTGAAGGGGCAGGTTTTGAAAAACTGTTTTTT. As protein: CASSEGAGFEKLFF.

This sequence joins TRBV25-1 and TRBJ1-2; unclear D gene. This CDR3 spans 12 amino acids. CDR1 and CDR2 (germline): MGHDK, SYGVNS. V gave up 6 bases and J gave up 5 bases, with 10 bases separating them. CDR3 sequence (DNA): TGTGCCAGCAGCTCTACATCGTATGGCTACACCTTC. This sequence encodes CASSSTSYGYTF.

This sequence joins TRBV2 and TRBJ2-3; D may be TRBD2 (5 bases). This CDR3 contains 14 residues. Germline V gives CDR1 SNHLY, CDR2 FYNNEI. V was clipped by 9 bases and J by 0 bases, with 13 bases between them. CDR3 protein: CASSWGASTDTQYF. The CDR3 nucleotides are TGTGCCAGTAGTTGGGGAGCTAGCACAGATACGCAGTATTTT.

The chain combines TRBV28 with TRBJ2-1, with D perhaps TRBD1 (6 bases). Germline values: CDR1 MDHEN, CDR2 SYDVKM. Trimming removed 5 bases from V and 6 bases from J, with 14 bases in between. The CDR3 runs 14 residues. CDR3: CASSPITRGNEQFF. In DNA, the CDR3 is TGTGCCAGCAGTCCTATAACCAGGGGCAATGAGCAGTTCTTC.

V usage is TRBV5-1 and J usage is TRBJ1-1; tentatively, D is TRBD1 (6 bases). The germline V gene encodes CDR1 SGHRS and CDR2 YFSETQ. The CDR3 sequence is 14 residues long. The V end was cut by 2 bases, the J end by 3 bases, with 11 bases between. The CDR3 bases are TGCGCCAGCAGCTTAACAGGGACCCACACTGAAGCTTTCTTT. Translated: CASSLTGTHTEAFF.

V and J are TRBV7-9 and TRBJ2-7; 13 bases map to TRBD2. Germline CDR1 is SEHNR and CDR2 is FQNEAQ (reference sequence). Trimming removed 5 bases from V and 6 bases from J; junction bases left unmatched: 4. CDR3 length: 14 amino acids. CDR3 loop: CASSIGTSGIEQYF. The CDR3 nucleotides are TGTGCCAGCAGCATCGGGACTAGCGGGATCGAGCAGTACTTC.

V and J are TRBV7-9 and TRBJ2-7; 9 bases are shared with TRBD1. In germline, CDR1 is SEHNR, CDR2 FQNEAQ (reference sequence). Trimming removed 4 bases from V and 2 bases from J; junction bases left unmatched: 15. The CDR3 totals 18 residues. This chain's CDR3 is CASSSRQIGDRATYEQYV. Written as DNA, the CDR3 is TGTGCCAGCAGCTCTCGACAAATCGGGGACAGGGCTACCTACGAGCAGTACGTC.

This chain links TRBV11-2 with TRBJ2-7, with 13 bases identical to TRBD2. In germline, CDR1 is SGHAT, CDR2 FQNNGV. The junction had 2 bases not matched to a gene; V was cut back by 1 base and J by 2 bases. The CDR3 contains 16 residues. The CDR3 spells CASSLGTSGRTYEQYF. CDR3 bases: TGTGCCAGCAGCTTAGGGACTAGCGGGAGAACCTACGAGCAGTACTTC.

The gene calls are TRBV3-1 (or the pseudogene TRBV3-2) and TRBJ2-1; tentatively, D is TRBD2 (6 bases). The V and J ends lost 2 bases and 7 bases respectively, with 27 bases between them. This CDR3 contains 19 residues. CDR1 and CDR2 from the germline V gene are LGHDT and YNNKEL (reference sequence). Here the CDR3 DNA reads TGTGCCAGCAGCCAACTGTCCTTGACCCCTTACGGGGGAACGAATGAGCAGTTCTTC. Its protein product is CASSQLSLTPYGGTNEQFF.

The rearrangement uses TRBV5-6 and TRBJ1-1, with a weak D call TRBD1 (5 bases). There are 11 residues in the CDR3. From germline, CDR1 is SGHDT and CDR2 YYEEEE. Trimming shortened V by 7 bases and J by 4 bases, and 8 bases separated the two germline ends. The DNA for the CDR3 is TGTGCCAGCCTGGGGGGCACTGAAGCTTTCTTT. Translating it yields CASLGGTEAFF.

This chain connects TRBV19 to TRBJ1-6; D may be TRBD1 (5 bases). CDR3 length: 14 residues. V lost 7 bases and J 6 bases, leaving 13 bases between the germline ends. CDR1 and CDR2 from the germline V gene are LNHDA and SQIVND (reference sequence). The chain's CDR3 is CASTVGVFNSPLHF. The CDR3 bases are TGTGCCAGTACGGTAGGGGTCTTTAATTCACCCCTCCACTTT.